A selection of T cell receptor beta chains follows, all from one sample in a study of cytomegalovirus exposure and HLA in healthy donors. Produced via immunoSEQ multiplex PCR; TCRdb's table is partial and in-frame only. The sample features roughly 54,000 clones, with over 9% in its top ten. Sequenced material: PBMCs. These receptors all come from a woman between 25 and 40 years old in good health and CMV-seropositive. Both conserved end residues are trimmed from each CDR3.

CDR3aa	j_gene	v_gene
ASSTLAGGNNEQF	TRBJ2-1	TRBV19
ASSQDPGLAGDEQY	TRBJ2-7	TRBV4-1
ACQRTSGGDTQY	TRBJ2-3	TRBV30
ASRRQGAIDTQY	TRBJ2-3	TRBV6-1
AWSEAGGPDTQY	TRBJ2-3	TRBV30
AWSVGGQDNEQF	TRBJ2-1	TRBV30
ASSWTGANQPQH	TRBJ1-5	TRBV6-6
AGSGASLEQY	TRBJ2-7	TRBV11-2
ASSEGGVQY	TRBJ2-7	TRBV10-1
ASMQQGRRETQY	TRBJ2-5	TRBV6-5